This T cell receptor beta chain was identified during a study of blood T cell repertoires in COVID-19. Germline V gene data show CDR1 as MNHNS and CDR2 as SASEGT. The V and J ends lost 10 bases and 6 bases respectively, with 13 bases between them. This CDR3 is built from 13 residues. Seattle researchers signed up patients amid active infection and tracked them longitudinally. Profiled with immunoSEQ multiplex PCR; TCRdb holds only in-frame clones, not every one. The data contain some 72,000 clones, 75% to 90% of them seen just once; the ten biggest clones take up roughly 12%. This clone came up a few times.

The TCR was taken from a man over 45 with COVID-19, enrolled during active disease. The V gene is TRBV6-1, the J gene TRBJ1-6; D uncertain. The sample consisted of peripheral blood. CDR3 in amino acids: CAISPSLNSPLHF. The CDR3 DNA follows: TGTGCCATCTCGCCAAGCCTTAATTCACCCCTCCACTTT.